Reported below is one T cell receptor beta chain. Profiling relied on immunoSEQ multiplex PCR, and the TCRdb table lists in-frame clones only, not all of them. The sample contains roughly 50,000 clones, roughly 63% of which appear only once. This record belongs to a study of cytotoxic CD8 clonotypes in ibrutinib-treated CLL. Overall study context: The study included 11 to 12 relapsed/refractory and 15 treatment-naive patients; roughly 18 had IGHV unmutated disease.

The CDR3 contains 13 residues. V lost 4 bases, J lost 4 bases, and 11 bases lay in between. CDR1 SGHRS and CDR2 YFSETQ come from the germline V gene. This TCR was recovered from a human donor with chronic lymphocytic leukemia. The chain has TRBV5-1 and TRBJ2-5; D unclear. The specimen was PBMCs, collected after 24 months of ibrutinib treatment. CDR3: CASSPTPGETQYF. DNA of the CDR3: TGCGCCAGCAGCCCGACCCCCGGAGAGACCCAGTACTTC. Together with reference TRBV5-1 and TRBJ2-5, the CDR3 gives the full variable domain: KAGVTQTPRYLIKTRGQQVTLSCSPISGHRSVSWYQQTPGQGLQFLFEYFSETQRNKGNFPGRFSGRQFSNSRSEMNVSTLELGDSALYLCASSPTPGETQYFGPGTRLLVL.